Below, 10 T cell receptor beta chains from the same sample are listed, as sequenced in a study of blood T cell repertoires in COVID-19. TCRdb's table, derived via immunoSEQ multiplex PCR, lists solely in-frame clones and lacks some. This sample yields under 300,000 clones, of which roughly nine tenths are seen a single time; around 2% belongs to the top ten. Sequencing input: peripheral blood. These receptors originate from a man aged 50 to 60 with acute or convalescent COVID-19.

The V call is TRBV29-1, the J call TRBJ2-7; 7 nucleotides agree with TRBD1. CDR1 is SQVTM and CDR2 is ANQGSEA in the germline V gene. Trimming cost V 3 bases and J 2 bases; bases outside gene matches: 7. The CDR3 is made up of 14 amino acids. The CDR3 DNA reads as TGCAGCGTTGAGGGGGACAGACTGCCCTACGAGCAGTACTTC. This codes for CSVEGDRLPYEQYF.

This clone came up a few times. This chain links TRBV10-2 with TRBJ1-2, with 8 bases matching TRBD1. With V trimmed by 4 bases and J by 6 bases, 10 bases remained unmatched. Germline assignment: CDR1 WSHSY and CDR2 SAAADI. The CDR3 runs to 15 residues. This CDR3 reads CASSASQGALNGYTF. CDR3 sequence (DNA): TGCGCCAGCAGTGCTTCGCAGGGGGCGCTAAATGGCTACACCTTC.

This CDR3 is CASSLTDTQYF. CDR3 DNA sequence: TGCGCCAGCAGCCTGACAGATACGCAGTATTTT. This chain uses TRBV5-1 with TRBJ2-3; unclear D gene. Trimming took 4 bases from V and 3 from J, leaving 3 bases between them. From germline, CDR1 is SGHRS and CDR2 YFSETQ. The CDR3 is 11 residues long.

The CDR3 DNA reads as TGTGCCAGCAGTTACTTGAGGGGACTAGCGGGGGGTGAGCAGTTCTTC. Its protein product is CASSYLRGLAGGEQFF. This chain uses TRBV6-6 with TRBJ2-1, with 15 bases lining up with TRBD2. This CDR3 has 16 residues. Germline CDR1 is MNHNY and CDR2 is SVGAGI (reference sequence). V dropped 1 base and J dropped 9; count of bases not matched to a gene: 4.

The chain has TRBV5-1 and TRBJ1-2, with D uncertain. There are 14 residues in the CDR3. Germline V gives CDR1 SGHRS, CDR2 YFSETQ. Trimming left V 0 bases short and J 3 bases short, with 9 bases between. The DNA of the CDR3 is TGCGCCAGCAGCTTGGGTGAACGCGACTATGGCTACACCTTC. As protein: CASSLGERDYGYTF.

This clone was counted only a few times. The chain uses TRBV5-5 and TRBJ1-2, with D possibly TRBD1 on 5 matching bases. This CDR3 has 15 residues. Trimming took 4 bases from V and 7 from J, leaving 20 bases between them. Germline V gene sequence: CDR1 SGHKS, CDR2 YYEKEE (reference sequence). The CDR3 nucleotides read TGTGCCAGCAGCCGTTCGGTACAGGAACTTTTTGGCTACACCTTC. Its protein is CASSRSVQELFGYTF.

In DNA form, the CDR3 reads TGTGCCAGCTCACCCCTCCTGGCTAGCGGGGGGCGCCACGAGCAGTACTTC. The encoded protein is CASSPLLASGGRHEQYF. The V and J genes are TRBV18 and TRBJ2-7, with 11 positions matching TRBD2. Germline-derived CDR1 and CDR2 are KGHSH and LQKENI. This CDR3 contains 17 residues. Trimming took 3 bases from V and 5 from J; bases not matched to a gene: 12.

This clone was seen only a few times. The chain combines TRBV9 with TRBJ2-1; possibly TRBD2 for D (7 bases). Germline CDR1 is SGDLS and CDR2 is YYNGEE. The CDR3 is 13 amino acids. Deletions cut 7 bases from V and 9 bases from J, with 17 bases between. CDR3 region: CASALMRGPEQFF. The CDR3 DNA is TGTGCCAGCGCGCTCATGCGGGGGCCTGAGCAGTTCTTC.

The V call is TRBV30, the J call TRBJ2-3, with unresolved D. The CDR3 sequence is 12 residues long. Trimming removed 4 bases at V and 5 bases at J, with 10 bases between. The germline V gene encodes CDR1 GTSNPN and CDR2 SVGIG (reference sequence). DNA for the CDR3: TGTGCCTGGACCGGTGCAGGAGATACGCAGTATTTT. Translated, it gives CAWTGAGDTQYF.

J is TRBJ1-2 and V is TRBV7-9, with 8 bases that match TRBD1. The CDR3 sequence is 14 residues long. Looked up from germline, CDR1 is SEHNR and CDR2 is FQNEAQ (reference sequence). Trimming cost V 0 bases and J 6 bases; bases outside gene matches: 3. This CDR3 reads CASSLADRGHGYTF. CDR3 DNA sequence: TGTGCCAGCAGCTTAGCCGACAGGGGACATGGCTACACCTTC. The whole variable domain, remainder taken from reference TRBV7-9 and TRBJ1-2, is DTGVSQNPRHKITKRGQNVTFRCDPISEHNRLYWYRQTLGQGPEFLTYFQNEAQLEKSRLLSDRFSAERPKGSFSTLEIQRTEQGDSAMYLCASSLADRGHGYTFGSGTRLTVV.